This paragraph reports one TCR beta chain. Trimming left V 6 bases short and J 2 bases short, with 14 bases between. The germline CDR1 and CDR2 sequences are SNHLY and FYNNEI. The CDR3 runs to 15 residues. Per the original methods: Researchers report that nucleated cell counts were estimated from reference gene primer amplification. Measured with immunoSEQ multiplex PCR; TCRdb has only the in-frame clones, and not every one. D and trimming were read from the DNA, whereas the V and J calls and clone size are those reported in that table. Seen here are 95,000 to 120,000 clones, approximately 84% observed once, and the top ten hold 8.1%. This record comes from a study of blood T cell repertoires in COVID-19. In the study overall: PBMCs, B-cell-depleted T cells, or T cells were the source of the cDNA or gDNA that made up the material.

This chain joins TRBV2 and TRBJ2-1; D is possibly TRBD2 (5 bases). The TCR sequence derives from a woman aged 40 to 50 with acute or convalescent COVID-19. Sequenced: peripheral blood. CDR3 DNA: TGTGCCAGCAGCCCGGCAAGCGGCGCCTACAATGAGCAGTTCTTC. It codes for CASSPASGAYNEQFF.